This T cell receptor (beta chain) was identified in a study of graft-versus-host responses after intestinal transplantation. The overall study: Transplants given to recipients were multivisceral, liver-intestinal, or isolated intestinal. All recipients were given anti-thymocyte globulin induction, and tacrolimus and steroids were then administered for approximately 3 years. Broader study findings: In recipient marrow, GvH clones were found, and some appeared first in ileum or blood. Early post-transplant declines in HvG were associated with peak levels of circulating GvH clones.

Per germline, CDR1 SEHNR and CDR2 FQNEAQ (reference sequence). Trimming took off 1 base at V and 3 bases at J, with 13 bases between the two ends. There are 15 residues in the CDR3. Some clones are missing from TCRdb's copy, which holds only in-frame ones; the method was immunoSEQ multiplex PCR. The data contain some 95,000 clones, roughly nine tenths of them singletons. In regard to this clone: The antigen is not known.

The clonotype was recovered from a human donor who received an intestinal transplant. Source: unstimulated CD8+ T cells sorted from spleen or lymph node cells, taken before intestinal transplant. The J gene is TRBJ2-7, the V gene TRBV7-9; D may be TRBD1 (5 bases). The CDR3 is CASSLVMGPLYEQYF. In DNA form, the CDR3 reads TGTGCCAGCAGCTTAGTGATGGGGCCCCTCTACGAGCAGTACTTC.